Below, one T cell receptor (beta chain) is given with its context. Its antigen is undetermined. This record belongs to a study of T cell repertoires in cytomegalovirus infection. General observations from the study: HLA-C-restricted CMV clonotypes gave the most frequent clonotype in two of eight donors.

Germline V gene data show CDR1 as MNHEY and CDR2 as SMNVEV (reference sequence). CDR3 length: 12 residues. V dropped 8 bases and J dropped 11 bases, with 18 bases sitting between them. In TCRdb, the reads were re-called with MiXCR into one record per CDR3 protein. The sample shows about 160,000 distinct CDR3 sequences, 15% to 20% of them seen only once. The sequence derives from a human donor in good health (CMV status not recorded). Some clones in this sample may be carry-over from other donors' samples. Sequenced: CD8+ T cells from PBMCs. The chain uses TRBV27 and TRBJ1-1, with D uncertain. CDR3 in DNA: TGTGCCAGCGGATCGCCGGGATTGCAGGCTTTCTTT. Translating gives CASGSPGLQAFF.